A single sample is the source of the 4 T cell receptor beta chains below, sequenced in a study of cytomegalovirus exposure and HLA in healthy donors. The PCR had 60 Vbeta and 13 Jbeta primers. Data came from immunoSEQ multiplex PCR; TCRdb stores just in-frame clones and leaves some out. The table records more than 90,000 clones, roughly three quarters of them present only once. Material for sequencing was PBMCs. Source of these receptors: a woman in her sixties or seventies in good health and CMV-seronegative.

The V gene is TRBV6-5, the J gene TRBJ1-1, with 11 nucleotides matching TRBD1. Germline V gives CDR1 MNHEY, CDR2 SVGAGI. The V gene end was trimmed by 5 bases and the J gene end by 6 bases; junction bases not matched to a gene: 8. The CDR3 consists of 15 residues. The DNA of the CDR3 is TGTGCCAGCAGTCCGGGGACAGGGGGAATCGCTGAAGCTTTCTTT. Its protein is CASSPGTGGIAEAFF.

The V and J genes are TRBV7-2 and TRBJ2-7, with 12 bases that match TRBD2. Germline CDR1 and CDR2: SGHTA and FQGNSA. CDR3 length: 19 residues. V shed 2 bases, J shed 0 bases, and the junction held 11 bases outside the gene matches. The CDR3 region has the DNA TGTGCCAGCAGCTTAACGCCTAGCGGGAGGGCCCTGTTCTCCTACGAGCAGTACTTC. It specifies CASSLTPSGRALFSYEQYF.

This clone was counted a few times. The J gene is TRBJ2-1, the V gene TRBV2; TRBD2 aligns across 11 bases. The CDR3 loop spans 14 amino acids. Trimming removed 3 bases from V and 9 bases from J; junction bases left unmatched: 4. Germline assignment: CDR1 SNHLY and CDR2 FYNNEI. The CDR3 sequence: CASSDLAGGSEQFF. The DNA for the CDR3 is TGTGCCAGCAGTGACCTAGCGGGAGGCAGTGAGCAGTTCTTC.

This clone was picked up a small number of times. The J gene is TRBJ1-2, the V gene TRBV6-1; maybe TRBD1 (6 bases). CDR3 length: 15 amino acids. V lost 10 bases and J 0 bases, leaving 18 bases between the germline ends. Germline CDR1 and CDR2: MNHNS and SASEGT. CDR3 nucleotides: TGTGCCATTGGATCTGGGGGCGCGGCTAACTATGGCTACACCTTC. This encodes CAIGSGGAANYGYTF.